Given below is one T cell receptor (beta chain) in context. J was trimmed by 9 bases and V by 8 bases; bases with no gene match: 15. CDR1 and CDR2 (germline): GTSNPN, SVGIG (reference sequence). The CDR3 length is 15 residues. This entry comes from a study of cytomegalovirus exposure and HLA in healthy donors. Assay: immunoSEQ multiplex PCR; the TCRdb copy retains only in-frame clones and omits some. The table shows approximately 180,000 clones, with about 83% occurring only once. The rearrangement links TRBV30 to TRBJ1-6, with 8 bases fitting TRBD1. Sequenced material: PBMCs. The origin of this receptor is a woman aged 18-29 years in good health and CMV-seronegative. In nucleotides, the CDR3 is TGTGCCATAAGGACAGGGACGGGTATGATTTCACCCCTCCACTTT. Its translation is CAIRTGTGMISPLHF.